The 26 T cell receptor beta chains listed next were all sequenced from one sample in a study of blood T cell repertoires in COVID-19. Sequencing used immunoSEQ multiplex PCR; TCRdb keeps in-frame clones, though not all of them. The data contain more than 450,000 clones, around 90% of them singletons. Specimen: PBMCs or T cells enriched from blood (not recorded which). These receptors all stem from a young woman who had recovered from COVID-19.

In its sample, this clone was seen once. The CDR3 DNA is TGTGCCAGCAGTTTAAAGGCGGAGAACACTGAAGCTTTCTTT. Translation: CASSLKAENTEAFF. The chain combines TRBV6-5 with TRBJ1-1; no reliable D call. V was trimmed by 4 bases and J by 1 base, leaving 10 bases between them. CDR1 is MNHEY, CDR2 SVGAGI, per germline. The CDR3 is made up of 14 amino acids.

V and J are TRBV2 and TRBJ1-5, with 8 bases identical to TRBD1. CDR1 and CDR2 from the germline V gene are SNHLY and FYNNEI. The CDR3 is made up of 18 amino acids. With V trimmed by 5 bases and J by 0 bases, 12 bases remained unmatched. CDR3 nucleotide sequence: TGTGCCAGCAGTCCCGACAGGGGTTGGGGATATAGCAATCAGCCCCAGCATTTT. It is translated as CASSPDRGWGYSNQPQHF.

This clone was observed once. This chain links TRBV4-1 with TRBJ2-3; 11 positions match TRBD1. Trimming removed 4 bases from V and 6 bases from J; junction bases left unmatched: 0. The CDR3 length is 13 residues. Germline assignment: CDR1 MGHRA and CDR2 YSYEKL. The CDR3, as DNA: TGCGCCAGCAGCCGGGACAGGGGGGATACGCAGTATTTT. Translation: CASSRDRGDTQYF.

This clone was detected a few times. The rearrangement joins TRBV19 to TRBJ1-1; 7 nucleotides align to TRBD1. The length of the CDR3 is 11 residues. Germline V lookup: CDR1 LNHDA, CDR2 SQIVND (reference sequence). Trimming at V came to 9 bases and at J to 10 bases, leaving 8 bases not matched to a gene. CDR3 nucleotides: TGTGCCAGCCTAGACAGGGCGGCAGCTTTCTTT. Residues: CASLDRAAAFF.

This chain joins TRBV5-6 and TRBJ2-7; TRBD1 matches 8 bases. Trimming at V came to 4 bases and at J to 3 bases, leaving 9 bases not matched to a gene. The CDR3 has 15 residues. CDR1 is SGHDT and CDR2 is YYEEEE in the germline V gene. The CDR3 sequence is CASSRTGLGGYEQYF. For the CDR3, the DNA is TGTGCCAGCAGCCGGACAGGGCTCGGGGGCTACGAGCAGTACTTC.

The rearrangement joins TRBV19 to TRBJ1-6, with TRBD1 matching 10 bases. The CDR3 has 16 amino acids. With 3 bases clipped from V and 8 bases from J, the junction kept 7 bases outside the gene matches. Germline CDR1 LNHDA, CDR2 SQIVND (reference sequence). CDR3 sequence reads: CASSIEWTGGYSPLHF. For the CDR3, the DNA is TGTGCCAGTAGTATCGAATGGACAGGGGGATATTCACCCCTCCACTTT.

The rearrangement joins TRBV28 to TRBJ1-5, with TRBD1 matching over 7 bases. J was trimmed by 7 bases and V by 6 bases; bases with no gene match: 6. CDR3 length: 13 amino acids. CDR1 is MDHEN, CDR2 SYDVKM, per germline. This CDR3 is CASRVRGVQPQHF. Written as DNA, the CDR3 is TGTGCCAGCAGGGTCAGGGGGGTACAGCCCCAGCATTTT. The variable domain in full, with the rest retrieved from reference TRBV28 and TRBJ1-5, is DVKVTQSSRYLVKRTGEKVFLECVQDMDHENMFWYRQDPGLGLRLIYFSYDVKMKEKGDIPEGYSVSREKKERFSLILESASTNQTSMYLCASRVRGVQPQHFGDGTRLSIL.

The V gene is TRBV18, the J gene TRBJ2-3, with TRBD1 identical over 8 bases. The ends lost 4 bases at V and 0 bases at J; junction bases unmatched: 9. This CDR3 spans 17 amino acids. The germline V gene has CDR1 KGHSH and CDR2 LQKENI. CDR3 sequence (DNA): TGTGCCAGCTCACAGCCGACAGGGGTGACTAGCACAGATACGCAGTATTTT. Residues: CASSQPTGVTSTDTQYF.

V is TRBV2 and J is TRBJ2-7, with TRBD1 as a possible D gene (6 bases). Germline V gives CDR1 SNHLY, CDR2 FYNNEI. The CDR3 consists of 14 residues. The V end was cut by 5 bases, the J end by 0 bases, with 11 bases between. The DNA for the CDR3 is TGTGCCAGCAGTTGGACAGATTACTCCTACGAGCAGTACTTC. Amino acids: CASSWTDYSYEQYF.

This clone appeared once. V is TRBV2 and J is TRBJ2-3, with 8 positions matching TRBD1. Germline V gives CDR1 SNHLY, CDR2 FYNNEI. V trimming: 6 bases; J trimming: 2 bases; junction bases outside the gene matches: 4. The CDR3 length is 14 residues. CDR3: CASRGDRHTDTQYF. The CDR3 nucleotides read TGTGCCAGCAGGGGGGACAGGCACACAGATACGCAGTATTTT.

The chain recombines TRBV5-1 with TRBJ1-1; maybe TRBD1 (5 bases). With 7 bases removed from V and 0 bases from J, the gap between germline ends came to 16 bases. The V gene's germline CDR1 is SGHRS and CDR2 YFSETQ. The CDR3 is 15 residues long. The CDR3: CASSPRQSMNTEAFF. The CDR3 nucleotides are TGCGCCAGCTCTCCCAGACAGTCAATGAACACTGAAGCTTTCTTT.

A single count supports this clone. The chain employs TRBV3-1 (or the pseudogene TRBV3-2) and TRBJ2-3; D is possibly TRBD2 (6 bases). The germline gives CDR1 LGHDT, CDR2 YNNKEL (reference sequence). This CDR3 has 13 residues. V was trimmed by 3 bases and J by 5 bases, leaving 9 bases between them. CDR3 nucleotide sequence: TGTGCCAGCAGCCAGGGGACTGTAGATACGCAGTATTTT. Amino acid sequence: CASSQGTVDTQYF.

V usage is TRBV6-5 and J usage is TRBJ1-3, with D maybe TRBD1 (5 bases). The CDR3 has 15 residues. The germline CDR1 and CDR2 sequences are MNHEY and SVGAGI. V lost 1 base, J lost 3 bases, and 10 bases lay in between. CDR3 in DNA: TGTGCCAGCAGTTACTTGGGGCAGCTTGGAAACACCATATATTTT. It encodes CASSYLGQLGNTIYF.

The J gene is TRBJ1-1, the V gene TRBV9, with a possible D match to TRBD1 (5 bases). CDR3 size: 15 residues. CDR1 is SGDLS, CDR2 YYNGEE, per germline. V lost 3 bases to trimming and J lost 1 base, with 13 bases between them. The CDR3 here is CASSAQGIENTEAFF. The CDR3, as DNA: TGTGCCAGCAGCGCCCAGGGTATAGAGAACACTGAAGCTTTCTTT.

This clone was observed a single time. The chain recombines TRBV10-3 with TRBJ1-5; TRBD1 aligns across 8 bases. After removal of 3 bases from V and 6 bases from J, the junction contained 7 bases not matched to a gene. The germline gives CDR1 ENHRY, CDR2 SYGVKD. There are 15 residues in the CDR3. The CDR3 region is CAISEYGQGLQPQHF. The CDR3 nucleotides are TGTGCCATCAGTGAATATGGACAGGGTCTTCAGCCCCAGCATTTT.

This chain uses TRBV7-9 with TRBJ1-2, with 7 positions matching TRBD1. Germline V CDR1 and CDR2: SEHNR, FQNEAQ (reference sequence). This CDR3 has 18 amino acids. Germline trimming cut 5 bases from V and 1 base from J; bases unmatched to any gene: 16. CDR3 amino acids: CASSLKTGTEEINYGYTF. Written as DNA, the CDR3 is TGTGCCAGCAGCCTCAAAACCGGGACAGAAGAAATTAACTATGGCTACACCTTC.

V and J are TRBV6-5 and TRBJ1-2; 8 bases fit TRBD1. This CDR3 is 14 amino acids long. Germline V gives CDR1 MNHEY, CDR2 SVGAGI. The trim removed 5 bases at V and 2 bases at J, leaving 4 bases unmatched. CDR3 amino acids: CASSRDRRNYGYTF. The CDR3 nucleotides read TGTGCCAGCAGTCGGGACAGGAGGAACTATGGCTACACCTTC.

The J gene is TRBJ2-5, the V gene TRBV2; possible D gene TRBD2, 5 bases. CDR1 and CDR2 (germline): SNHLY, FYNNEI. The CDR3 consists of 14 residues. Trimming left V 7 bases short and J 4 bases short, with 16 bases between. CDR3 sequence (DNA): TGTGCCAGCAAGAGGGCGCCCAGTGCAGAGACCCAGTACTTC. Its translation: CASKRAPSAETQYF.

The CDR3 here is CASSLGTVNYGYTF. Written as DNA, the CDR3 is TGTGCCAGCAGCTTGGGGACAGTTAACTATGGCTACACCTTC. The V gene is TRBV5-6, the J gene TRBJ1-2, with D tentatively TRBD1 (6 bases). The CDR3 extends over 14 amino acids. Germline-derived CDR1 and CDR2 are SGHDT and YYEEEE. Trimming left V 0 bases short and J 1 base short, with 7 bases between.

This CDR3 is CASSPEGPGVGTEAFF. For the CDR3, the DNA is TGCGCCAGCAGCCCCGAAGGTCCGGGGGTGGGCACTGAAGCTTTCTTT. The rearrangement links TRBV5-1 to TRBJ1-1; weak D call: TRBD1 (5 bases). Trimming cost V 4 bases and J 4 bases, with 20 bases left between them. This CDR3 contains 16 residues. Germline V CDR1 and CDR2: SGHRS, YFSETQ.

The gene calls are TRBV6-6 and TRBJ2-1, with 8 bases matching TRBD1. CDR1 MNHNY and CDR2 SVGAGI come from the germline V gene (reference sequence). CDR3 length: 14 residues. Unmatched junction bases numbered 6, after V lost 5 bases and J lost 6 bases. The CDR3 nucleotides read TGTGCCAGCAGTCAGGGGGCCATTTCCAATGAGCAGTTCTTC. Protein sequence: CASSQGAISNEQFF.

This chain links TRBV28 with TRBJ2-2; tentative D call: TRBD1 (5 bases). V was pared by 5 bases and J by 3 bases, with 16 bases between. Germline V gives CDR1 MDHEN, CDR2 SYDVKM. The CDR3 runs 16 residues. CDR3 nucleotides: TGTGCCAGCAGTCCACCAGGGTCTGATTACACCGGGGAGCTGTTTTTT. Translated: CASSPPGSDYTGELFF. Together with reference TRBV28 and TRBJ2-2, the CDR3 gives the full variable domain: DVKVTQSSRYLVKRTGEKVFLECVQDMDHENMFWYRQDPGLGLRLIYFSYDVKMKEKGDIPEGYSVSREKKERFSLILESASTNQTSMYLCASSPPGSDYTGELFFGEGSRLTVL.

V is TRBV10-3 and J is TRBJ2-2; 7 bases agree with TRBD2. Germline CDR1 is ENHRY and CDR2 is SYGVKD. There are 17 residues in the CDR3. Germline trimming cut 3 bases from V and 1 base from J; bases unmatched to any gene: 8. DNA of the CDR3: TGTGCCATCAGTGACTGGGAGGGGTCAGGGAACACCGGGGAGCTGTTTTTT. It is translated as CAISDWEGSGNTGELFF.

This chain links TRBV30 with TRBJ1-3; D uncertain. CDR1 GTSNPN and CDR2 SVGIG come from the germline V gene (reference sequence). This CDR3 region has 14 residues. Trimming shortened V by 5 bases and J by 2 bases, and 13 bases separated the two germline ends. This CDR3 is CAWVGGGAGNTIYF. CDR3 DNA: TGTGCCTGGGTGGGAGGAGGCGCTGGAAACACCATATATTTT.

This chain joins TRBV27 and TRBJ2-3; D gene uncertain. Germline CDR1 reads MNHEY; CDR2 reads SMNVEV (reference sequence). Trimming shortened V by 2 bases and J by 11 bases, and 8 bases separated the two germline ends. The CDR3 extends over 11 amino acids. CDR3 DNA sequence: TGTGCCAGCAGTTTAGGGCAGAGGCAGTATTTT. It codes for CASSLGQRQYF.

This clone was observed a handful of times. The chain carries TRBV19 and TRBJ2-7, with 12 bases lining up with TRBD2. CDR1 is LNHDA, CDR2 SQIVND, per germline (reference sequence). V gave up 5 bases and J gave up 0 bases; unmatched junction bases: 2. The CDR3 is 15 residues long. The DNA of the CDR3 is TGTGCCAGTAGTCGGACTAGCGGGGACTCCTACGAGCAGTACTTC. This encodes CASSRTSGDSYEQYF.